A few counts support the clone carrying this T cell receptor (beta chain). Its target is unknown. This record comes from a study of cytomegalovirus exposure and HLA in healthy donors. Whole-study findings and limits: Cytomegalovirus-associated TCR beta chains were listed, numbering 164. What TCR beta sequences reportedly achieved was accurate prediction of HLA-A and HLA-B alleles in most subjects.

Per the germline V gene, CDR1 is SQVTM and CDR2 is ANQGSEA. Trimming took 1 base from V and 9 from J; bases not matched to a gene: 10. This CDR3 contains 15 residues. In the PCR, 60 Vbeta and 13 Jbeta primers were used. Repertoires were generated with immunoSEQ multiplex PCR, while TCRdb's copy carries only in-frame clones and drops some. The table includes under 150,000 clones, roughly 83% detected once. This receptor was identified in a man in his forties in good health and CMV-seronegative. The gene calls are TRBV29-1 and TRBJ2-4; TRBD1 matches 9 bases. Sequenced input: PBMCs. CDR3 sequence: CSVEASGQGYGIQYF. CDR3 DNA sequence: TGCAGCGTTGAAGCGTCGGGACAGGGATACGGCATTCAGTACTTC.